This T cell receptor (beta chain) was sequenced during a study of blood T cells in healthy people across ages. Regarding the study as a whole: What prevented conclusive comparison of naive and antigen-experienced cells was that PBMCs were unsorted.

Comments on this clonotype: The antigen is undetermined.

This CDR3 contains 13 residues. Germline V gives CDR1 DFQATT, CDR2 SNEGSKA (reference sequence). A J-beta primer mix and a sample-barcoded 5' primer were used in a second PCR of about 7 to 12 cycles. Via MiXCR, TCRdb re-called the 5' RACE reads, giving one row per CDR3 protein. The data contain roughly 2 million distinct CDR3 sequences, around 48% of them seen just once; the ten biggest clones take up approximately 2.1%. Sequenced: blood. The genes are TRBV20-1 and TRBJ2-5; D unclear. The J call may be faulty, since TRBJ2-7 better matches the DNA end. This clonotype was obtained from a woman aged 40 to 50 in good health. CDR3 loop: CSAGGTSNYEQYF. The CDR3 region has the DNA TGCAGTGCCGGTGGAACCAGTAACTACGAGCAGTACTTC.